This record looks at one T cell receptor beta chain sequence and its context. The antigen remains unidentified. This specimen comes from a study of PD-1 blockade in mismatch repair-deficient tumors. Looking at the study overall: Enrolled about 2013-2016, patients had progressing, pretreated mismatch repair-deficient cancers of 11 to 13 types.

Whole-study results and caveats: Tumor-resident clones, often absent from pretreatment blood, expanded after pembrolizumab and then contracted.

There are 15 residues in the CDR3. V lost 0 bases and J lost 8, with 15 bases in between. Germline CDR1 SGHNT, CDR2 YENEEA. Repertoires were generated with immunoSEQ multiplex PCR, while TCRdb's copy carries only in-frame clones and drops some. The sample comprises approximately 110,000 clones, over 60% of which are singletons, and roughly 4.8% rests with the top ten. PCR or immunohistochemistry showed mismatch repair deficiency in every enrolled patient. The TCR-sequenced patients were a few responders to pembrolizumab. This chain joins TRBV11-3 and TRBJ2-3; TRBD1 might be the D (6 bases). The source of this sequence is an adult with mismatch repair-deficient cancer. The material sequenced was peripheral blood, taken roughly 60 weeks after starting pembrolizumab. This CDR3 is CASSLEGRGSGTQYF. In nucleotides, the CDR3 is TGTGCCAGCAGCTTAGAGGGTAGGGGGTCAGGTACGCAGTATTTT.